This T cell receptor beta chain was recovered during a study of cytomegalovirus exposure and HLA in healthy donors. Study-level results: Near-uniform donor sequencing depth was presumed by presence/absence analyses. Later analysis identified 16,000 or so TCR beta sequences associated with HLA alleles, using a false discovery rate threshold of 0.05. Analysis was carried out at a later point, and it linked a missense DCLRE1C variant to TCR beta V- and J-gene trimming.

On this clone: No antigen is known for it.

Vbeta (60) and Jbeta (13) primers were used in the PCR. Clones were sequenced by immunoSEQ multiplex PCR, and TCRdb holds only the in-frame ones, with some missing. The table shows 100,000 to 150,000 clones, with around three quarters occurring only once. The TCR was taken from a man aged 40-49 years in good health and CMV-seronegative. The sample taken for sequencing was PBMCs.

CDR3 sequence: CASSTGGQPQHF. The CDR3 DNA reads as TGTGCCAGCAGCACAGGGGGTCAGCCCCAGCATTTT. This chain uses TRBV28 with TRBJ1-5; 8 bases are shared with TRBD1. V lost 6 bases, J lost 6 bases, and 1 base stayed unmatched. The length of the CDR3 is 12 residues. Germline CDR1 MDHEN, CDR2 SYDVKM.